This T cell receptor beta chain comes out of a study of tissue T cells after allogeneic stem cell transplantation. Measured with immunoSEQ multiplex PCR; TCRdb has only the in-frame clones, and not every one. The data contain roughly 25,000 clones, around 70% of them singletons. Trimming removed 3 bases from V and 4 bases from J; junction bases left unmatched: 2. The CDR3 extends over 14 amino acids. Germline V gives CDR1 KGHSH, CDR2 LQKENI. The rearrangement joins TRBV18 to TRBJ1-2; 10 positions match TRBD1. This clonotype was sampled from a female donor over 55 with lung cancer. Source: tissue from the ileum, taken at autopsy. The CDR3: CASSPGTGVYGYTF. In nucleotides, the CDR3 is TGTGCCAGCTCACCCGGGACAGGGGTCTATGGCTACACCTTC.